The 30 T cell receptor beta chains in this list originate from one sample, sequenced in a study of cytomegalovirus exposure and HLA in healthy donors (dated by TCRdb to about 2017). Libraries came from the immunoSEQ multiplex PCR assay. For the multiplex PCR, a mixture combining 60 forward primers for TCR Vbeta segments and 13 reverse primers for TCR Jbeta segments was used. As stored in TCRdb, this immuneACCESS dataset retains in-frame rearrangements with V and J assigned. A fraction of the clones does not appear; measured against another copy, unresolved V genes explain less than half of the discrepancy, and the remainder lacks a known reason. The table for this sample lists 100,000 to 150,000 clones; 77% of them were counted only once. Of the sample, 9.5% to 15% is held by the ten largest clones. Sequences were obtained from PBMCs. The receptors come from a woman between 40 and 55 years old in good health and CMV-seropositive.

The chain is built from TRBV5-4 and TRBJ2-1, with D maybe TRBD2 (5 bases). Trimming shortened V by 1 base and J by 6 bases, and 14 bases separated the two germline ends. This CDR3 has 15 residues. From germline, CDR1 is SGHNT and CDR2 YYREEE (reference sequence). The DNA for the CDR3 is TGTGCCAGCAGCTTGCGAAGCTCCCGGGGCAATGAGCAGTTCTTC. Translated: CASSLRSSRGNEQFF.

This clone was found a few times. The CDR3 sequence: CASSFDSSYEQYF. Written as DNA, the CDR3 is TGTGCCAGCAGTTTTGACAGCTCCTACGAGCAGTACTTC. This chain joins TRBV27 and TRBJ2-7; D possibly corresponds to TRBD1 (5 bases). The CDR3 is made up of 13 amino acids. Germline V gene lookup returns CDR1 MNHEY and CDR2 SMNVEV (reference sequence). V was clipped by 3 bases and J by 0 bases, with 6 bases between them.

A few counts support this clone. The chain joins TRBV5-1 to TRBJ1-2; 9 bases agree with TRBD1. In germline, CDR1 is SGHRS, CDR2 YFSETQ. Trimming at V came to 4 bases and at J to 7 bases, leaving 8 bases not matched to a gene. The CDR3 is 14 residues long. The CDR3 protein is CASSPWGTGLGYTF. In DNA, the CDR3 is TGCGCCAGCAGCCCATGGGGGACAGGGCTTGGCTACACCTTC.

The V gene is TRBV7-8, the J gene TRBJ2-2; 8 bases are a match to TRBD2. This CDR3 comprises 15 residues. Germline-derived CDR1 and CDR2 are SGHVS and FQNEAQ. The junction had 5 bases not matched to a gene; V was cut back by 1 base and J by 7 bases. CDR3 region: CASSLDQGLGGELFF. As DNA, the CDR3 is TGTGCCAGCAGCTTAGACCAGGGACTAGGCGGGGAGCTGTTTTTT.

This clone came up once. V gene TRBV5-1 combines with J gene TRBJ2-1, with 7 bases lining up with TRBD2. Germline assignment: CDR1 SGHRS and CDR2 YFSETQ. The CDR3 extends over 16 amino acids. After removal of 0 bases from V and 5 bases from J, the junction contained 8 bases not matched to a gene. The CDR3 nucleotides are TGCGCCAGCAGCTTGGGAGAGACTAGCTTCAACAATGAGCAGTTCTTC. It codes for CASSLGETSFNNEQFF.

This clone was picked up one time. This chain connects TRBV7-2 to TRBJ2-1, with D unclear. V lost 1 base, J lost 9 bases, and 10 bases lay in between. Germline V gene lookup returns CDR1 SGHTA and CDR2 FQGNSA. The CDR3 is made up of 13 amino acids. The CDR3 loop is CASSLVVRSEQFF. Here the CDR3 DNA reads TGTGCCAGCAGCTTAGTGGTACGGAGTGAGCAGTTCTTC.

V gene TRBV2 combines with J gene TRBJ1-5; the match to TRBD1 covers 10 bases. Trimming took 3 bases from V and 10 from J; bases not matched to a gene: 9. Germline V gene sequence: CDR1 SNHLY, CDR2 FYNNEI. The CDR3 sequence is 15 residues long. The CDR3 bases are TGTGCCAGCAGTGACCCCGGGACAGGGGCAAGCCCCCAGCATTTT. It codes for CASSDPGTGASPQHF.

This clone occurred once. The chain carries TRBV9 and TRBJ2-7, with D tentatively TRBD1 (5 bases). The CDR3 contains 14 residues. Trimming shortened V by 0 bases and J by 3 bases, and 10 bases separated the two germline ends. Germline V gene sequence: CDR1 SGDLS, CDR2 YYNGEE. The CDR3 sequence is CASSVGGGFYEQYF. The CDR3 bases are TGTGCCAGCAGCGTAGGGGGCGGTTTCTACGAGCAGTACTTC.

The chain has TRBV2 and TRBJ2-7; 12 positions agree with TRBD2. The germline CDR1 and CDR2 sequences are SNHLY and FYNNEI. The V and J ends lost 2 bases and 7 bases, in that order; junction bases with no gene match: 6. The CDR3 is 15 residues long. CDR3 sequence (DNA): TGTGCCAGCAGTGAACGGACTAGCGGGGTACGGGAGCAGTACTTC. This gives the protein CASSERTSGVREQYF.

This chain uses TRBV4-1 with TRBJ2-7; TRBD2 is a possible D gene (5 bases). Per the germline V gene, CDR1 is MGHRA and CDR2 is YSYEKL. V dropped 4 bases and J dropped 0 bases, with 16 bases sitting between them. CDR3 length equals 16 residues. CDR3 protein: CASSPRADPSSYEQYF. The CDR3 DNA reads TGCGCCAGCAGCCCGCGAGCGGACCCAAGCTCCTACGAGCAGTACTTC.

The rearrangement uses TRBV14 and TRBJ2-3; D is uncertain. The germline gives CDR1 SGHDN, CDR2 FVKESK. CDR3 size: 15 residues. V lost 1 base, J lost 0 bases, and 8 bases lay in between. The CDR3 DNA is TGTGCCAGCAGCCAAGGAACACATAGCACAGATACGCAGTATTTT. Its translation is CASSQGTHSTDTQYF. Variable domain in full (rest from reference TRBV14 and TRBJ2-3): EAGVTQFPSHSVIEKGQTVTLRCDPISGHDNLYWYRRVMGKEIKFLLHFVKESKQDESGMPNNRFLAERTGGTYSTLKVQPAELEDSGVYFCASSQGTHSTDTQYFGPGTRLTVL.

J is TRBJ1-4 and V is TRBV15; D is undetermined. The germline CDR1 and CDR2 sequences are LNHNV and YYDKDF (reference sequence). V lost 0 bases to trimming and J lost 5 bases, with 10 bases between them. This CDR3 has 15 amino acids. CDR3: CATSRDPERNEKLFF. In DNA, the CDR3 is TGTGCCACCAGCAGAGATCCTGAGAGAAATGAAAAACTGTTTTTT.

The V call is TRBV15, the J call TRBJ2-6; 7 nucleotides agree with TRBD2. The CDR3 consists of 17 residues. With 0 bases clipped from V and 4 bases from J, the junction kept 6 bases outside the gene matches. The germline V gene has CDR1 LNHNV and CDR2 YYDKDF (reference sequence). The CDR3, as DNA: TGTGCCACCAGCAGAGATCATCCGGGGGGAGGGGCCAACGTCCTGACTTTC. It yields the protein CATSRDHPGGGANVLTF.

The chain uses TRBV30 and TRBJ2-7; 7 bases line up with TRBD1. Looked up from germline, CDR1 is GTSNPN and CDR2 is SVGIG (reference sequence). After removal of 2 bases from V and 4 bases from J, the junction contained 5 bases not matched to a gene. The CDR3 loop spans 13 amino acids. The CDR3 coding sequence is TGTGCCTGGAGTATCGGGACAGCGTACGAGCAGTACTTC. It is translated as CAWSIGTAYEQYF.

Turning to this clone: The same CDR3 arises from other DNA sequences in this sample as well. This sequence joins TRBV30 and TRBJ1-2; 7 bases fit TRBD1. V was clipped by 3 bases and J by 5 bases; unmatched bases: 6. In germline, CDR1 is GTSNPN, CDR2 SVGIG (reference sequence). The CDR3 consists of 13 residues. This CDR3 reads CAWRDRAPYGYTF. The CDR3 DNA reads TGTGCCTGGAGAGACAGGGCTCCTTATGGCTACACCTTC.

Only a few counts were recorded for this clone. The J gene is TRBJ2-7, the V gene TRBV7-9; D might be TRBD1 (5 bases). Per germline, CDR1 SEHNR and CDR2 FQNEAQ (reference sequence). The CDR3 covers 13 residues. The V gene lost 4 bases and the J gene lost 7 bases, with 14 bases spanning the gap. The CDR3 is CASSSKGPMEQYF. CDR3 nucleotide sequence: TGTGCCAGCAGCTCTAAGGGGCCTATGGAGCAGTACTTC.

The chain couples TRBV5-1 to TRBJ1-1; 8 bases fit TRBD1. CDR3 length: 15 amino acids. The V and J ends lost 2 bases and 1 base, in that order; junction bases with no gene match: 4. CDR1 and CDR2 from the germline V gene are SGHRS and YFSETQ. DNA of the CDR3: TGCGCCAGCAGCTTACCGGGACAGGAGAACACTGAAGCTTTCTTT. This codes for CASSLPGQENTEAFF.

The chain carries TRBV28 and TRBJ1-5; D perhaps matches TRBD1 (5 bases). Trimming cost V 4 bases and J 5 bases, with 12 bases left between them. Germline-derived CDR1 and CDR2 are MDHEN and SYDVKM. This CDR3 has 14 residues. CDR3 sequence: CASSWGSGDQPQHF. CDR3 DNA: TGTGCCAGCAGTTGGGGCTCGGGAGATCAGCCCCAGCATTTT.

V is TRBV19 and J is TRBJ2-7, with TRBD2 as a possible D gene (5 bases). Trimming removed 11 bases at V and 1 base at J, with 18 bases between. This CDR3 has 14 amino acids. CDR1 LNHDA and CDR2 SQIVND come from the germline V gene (reference sequence). CDR3 nucleotide sequence: TGTGCCTCCGGGCGGCGCGGGCATTCCTACGAGCAGTACTTC. Its translation: CASGRRGHSYEQYF.

The rearrangement uses TRBV6-1 and TRBJ1-1, with D possibly matching TRBD1 (5 bases). Trimming pared 6 bases from V and 4 bases from J, leaving 12 bases between. The germline V gene has CDR1 MNHNS and CDR2 SASEGT. The CDR3 contains 13 residues. The CDR3 region is CASRRGTLTEAFF. The CDR3 region has the DNA TGTGCCAGCAGGAGAGGGACTCTCACTGAAGCTTTCTTT.

This clone was recorded a few times. V gene TRBV30 combines with J gene TRBJ1-1; 8 bases fit TRBD1. Germline lookup yields CDR1 GTSNPN and CDR2 SVGIG (reference sequence). The CDR3 sequence is 15 residues long. With V trimmed by 1 base and J by 0 bases, 4 bases remained unmatched. The CDR3 DNA follows: TGTGCCTGGAGTGATTGGACAGGGATGAACACTGAAGCTTTCTTT. Amino acids: CAWSDWTGMNTEAFF.

This chain uses TRBV5-8 with TRBJ2-5; possibly TRBD1 for D (5 bases). V shed 1 base and J shed 5 bases, with 15 bases lying between them. Looked up from germline, CDR1 is SGHTS and CDR2 is YDEGEE. The length of the CDR3 is 15 residues. The DNA of the CDR3 is TGTGCCAGCAGCTTGTGGGGTCAGGGAAAGGAGACCCAGTACTTC. It codes for CASSLWGQGKETQYF.

The V and J genes are TRBV29-1 and TRBJ1-1, with TRBD1 as a possible D gene (6 bases). The CDR3 totals 12 residues. The germline V gene has CDR1 SQVTM and CDR2 ANQGSEA. The ends were cut back, 7 bases at V and 8 bases at J, with 17 bases in the middle. CDR3 region: CSGITGILEAFF. The CDR3 nucleotides read TGCAGCGGCATAACAGGGATTCTAGAAGCTTTCTTT. The full variable domain, its missing parts supplied by reference TRBV29-1 and TRBJ1-1, is SAVISQKPSRDICQRGTSLTIQCQVDSQVTMMFWYRQQPGQSLTLIATANQGSEATYESGFVIDKFPISRPNLTFSTLTVSNMSPEDSSIYLCSGITGILEAFFGQGTRLTVV.

The chain uses TRBV6-5 and TRBJ2-3; a possible D gene is TRBD1 (6 bases). Trimming removed 1 base at V and 2 bases at J, with 10 bases between. CDR3 length: 15 amino acids. Germline lookup yields CDR1 MNHEY and CDR2 SVGAGI. CDR3 sequence: CASSYLTGFTDTQYF. The CDR3 DNA is TGTGCCAGCAGTTACTTAACAGGGTTCACAGATACGCAGTATTTT.

The gene calls are TRBV11-2 and TRBJ1-5, with D perhaps TRBD1 (5 bases). CDR1 and CDR2 (germline): SGHAT, FQNNGV. V was cut by 2 bases and J by 4 bases, with 9 bases left in between. This CDR3 spans 14 amino acids. CDR3 nucleotide sequence: TGTGCCAGCAGCTTATCAGGGTCTAATCAGCCCCAGCATTTT. Its translation is CASSLSGSNQPQHF.

The CDR3 DNA sequence: TGTGCCAGCAGCTTAGGGGTTCAGACAGTCCCCTATGGCTACACCTTC. Protein product: CASSLGVQTVPYGYTF. The chain has TRBV7-9 and TRBJ1-2; perhaps TRBD1 as D (5 bases). Per the germline V gene, CDR1 is SEHNR and CDR2 is FQNEAQ (reference sequence). The length of the CDR3 is 16 residues. Trimming shortened V by 1 base and J by 4 bases, and 16 bases separated the two germline ends.

The chain carries TRBV6-4 and TRBJ1-1; D gene uncertain. The ends were cut back, 3 bases at V and 2 bases at J, with 10 bases in the middle. The CDR3 extends over 14 amino acids. The germline gives CDR1 MRHNA, CDR2 SNTAGT. The CDR3 DNA follows: TGTGCCAGCAGTGAAGAGTCAACTAACACTGAAGCTTTCTTT. Translating gives CASSEESTNTEAFF.

J is TRBJ1-2 and V is TRBV7-3, with 10 bases aligning to TRBD1. CDR1 SGHTA and CDR2 FQGTGA come from the germline V gene. The V segment lost 5 bases and the J segment 7 bases; nucleotides outside the gene matches: 4. This CDR3 region has 13 residues. The CDR3 DNA sequence: TGTGCCAGCAGCCTGGGACAGGGGTTTGGCTACACCTTC. Translating gives CASSLGQGFGYTF.

V usage is TRBV7-3 and J usage is TRBJ2-5; D might be TRBD1 (6 bases). Germline CDR1 is SGHTA and CDR2 is FQGTGA. The CDR3 spans 15 residues. Trimming left V 0 bases short and J 0 bases short, with 8 bases between. The CDR3 reads CASSLTGQHQETQYF. CDR3 coding DNA: TGTGCCAGCAGCTTAACAGGACAGCACCAAGAGACCCAGTACTTC.

This clone has a handful of counts. The rearrangement uses TRBV6-4 and TRBJ1-1, with TRBD1 matching 7 bases. CDR3 size: 14 residues. V lost 3 bases, J lost 1 base, and 2 bases stayed unmatched. Germline CDR1 reads MRHNA; CDR2 reads SNTAGT. Here the CDR3 reads CASSDRDRNTEAFF. The DNA for the CDR3 is TGTGCCAGCAGTGATCGGGACAGGAACACTGAAGCTTTCTTT.